This T cell receptor (beta chain) was identified in a study of T-cell memory formation after mild COVID-19. One entry per CDR3 protein results from TCRdb running MiXCR on the 5' RACE reads. The table has around 530,000 distinct CDR3 sequences, about 20% seen once. This clonotype was found a few times. The CDR3 has 14 residues. Germline-derived CDR1 and CDR2 are SGHVS and FNYEAQ. Trimming stripped 0 bases from V and 5 bases from J, with 11 bases between. This chain connects TRBV7-6 to TRBJ2-7; D unresolved. The TCR comes from an adult woman who had mild COVID-19 (a few samples of this study predate the infection). Cell type and time point are not known. The sample comprised PBMCs or a T cell subset sorted from them (not recorded which). CDR3 nucleotides: TGTGCCAGCAGCTTAGCCAGGTCCCCTGACGAGCAGTACTTC. Protein sequence: CASSLARSPDEQYF.